This T cell receptor (beta chain) comes out of a study of cytomegalovirus exposure and HLA in healthy donors. Study-level points and caveats: A later analysis showed TCR association rates differing by HLA locus, peaking at DRB1 and lowest at HLA-C.

With regard to this clone: Its target is unknown.

This cohort consisted of healthy bone marrow donors. The primer mix had 60 Vbeta and 13 Jbeta primers. TCRdb's table, derived via immunoSEQ multiplex PCR, lists solely in-frame clones and lacks some. The table lists 110,000 or so clones, over 65% of them singletons. Germline-derived CDR1 and CDR2 are SGHNT and YENEEA. Trimming cost V 1 base and J 4 bases, with 11 bases left between them. The CDR3 has 15 amino acids. The sample taken for sequencing was PBMCs. The rearrangement joins TRBV11-3 to TRBJ2-1, with a possible D match to TRBD2 (5 bases). The sequence was collected from a woman younger than 45 in good health and CMV-seropositive. DNA of the CDR3: TGTGCCAGCAGCTTAGCTGAGGGATTTTACAATGAGCAGTTCTTC. It codes for CASSLAEGFYNEQFF. Full variable domain (remainder filled in from reference TRBV11-3 and TRBJ2-1): EAGVVQSPRYKIIEKKQPVAFWCNPISGHNTLYWYLQNLGQGPELLIRYENEEAVDDSQLPKDRFSAERLKGVDSTLKIQPAELGDSAVYLCASSLAEGFYNEQFFGPGTRLTVL.